This T cell receptor beta chain is drawn from a study of blood T cell repertoires in COVID-19. Overall study context: The samples span acute and convalescent COVID-19 from the United States, Italy and Spain.

Only in-frame clones appear in the TCRdb table, and some are missing; sequencing was by immunoSEQ multiplex PCR. This table holds some 140,000 clones, roughly 80% found once. V shed 3 bases and J shed 1 base, with 9 bases lying between them. Germline V CDR1 and CDR2: KGHSH, LQKENI. The CDR3 consists of 14 residues. Sequenced input: peripheral blood. The TCR comes from a man aged 55 to 70 who had recovered from COVID-19. The V and J genes are TRBV18 and TRBJ2-5; unclear D gene. In DNA, the CDR3 is TGTGCCAGCTCACCGAGCCGAATCCAAGAGACCCAGTACTTC. It translates to CASSPSRIQETQYF.